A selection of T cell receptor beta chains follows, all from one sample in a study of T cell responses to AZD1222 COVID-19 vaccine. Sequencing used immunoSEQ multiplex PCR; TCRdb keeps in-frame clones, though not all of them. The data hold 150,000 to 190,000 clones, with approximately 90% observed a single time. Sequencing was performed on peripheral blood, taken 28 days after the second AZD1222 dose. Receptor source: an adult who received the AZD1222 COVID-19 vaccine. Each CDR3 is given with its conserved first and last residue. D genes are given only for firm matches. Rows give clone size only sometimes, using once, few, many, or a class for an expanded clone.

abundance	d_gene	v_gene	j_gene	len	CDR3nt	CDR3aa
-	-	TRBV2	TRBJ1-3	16	TGTGCCAGCAGTGAAGGGAGGGGAGGTGGTGGAAACACCATATATTTT	CASSEGRGGGGNTIYF
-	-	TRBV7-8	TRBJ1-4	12	TGTGCCAGCAGCCTAGGGACCGAAAAACTGTTTTTT	CASSLGTEKLFF
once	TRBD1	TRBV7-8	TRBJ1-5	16	TGTGCCAGCAGCGTGGGGTTGGGGACAGGGTTCCAGCCCCAGCATTTT	CASSVGLGTGFQPQHF
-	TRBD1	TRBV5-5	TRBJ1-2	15	TGTGCCAGCAGCTTTTCCGTGACAGGGAAAAATGGCTACACCTTC	CASSFSVTGKNGYTF
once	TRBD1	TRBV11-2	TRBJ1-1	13	TGTGCCAGCAGCCACGACAGGGGCGGTGAAGCTTTCTTT	CASSHDRGGEAFF
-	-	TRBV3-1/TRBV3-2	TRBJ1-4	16	TGTGCCAGCAGCCAAGTTAGGTCGGCAACTAATGAAAAACTGTTTTTT	CASSQVRSATNEKLFF
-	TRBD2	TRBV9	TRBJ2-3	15	TGTGCCAGCAGCGTTCTAGCGGGGAGCACAGATACGCAGTATTTT	CASSVLAGSTDTQYF
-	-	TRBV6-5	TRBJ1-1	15	TGTGCCAGCAGTTATATGGGAACTGGCAGCACTGAAGCTTTCTTT	CASSYMGTGSTEAFF
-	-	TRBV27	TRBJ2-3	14	TGTGCCAGCACGAATGGGCAGAGCACAGATACGCAGTATTTT	CASTNGQSTDTQYF
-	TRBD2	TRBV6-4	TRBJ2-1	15	TGTGCCAGCAGTCGCGGGGGGGGAGTTTCGAATGAGCAGTTCTTC	CASSRGGGVSNEQFF
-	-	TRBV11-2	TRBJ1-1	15	TGTGCCAGCAGCTTAGACCTCGACAAGGCCACTGAAGCTTTCTTT	CASSLDLDKATEAFF
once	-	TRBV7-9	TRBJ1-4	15	TGTGCCAGCAGCTCCTTCCGGGCAAGTAATGAAAAACTGTTTTTT	CASSSFRASNEKLFF
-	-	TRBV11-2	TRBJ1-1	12	TGTGCCAGCAGCTTGATTAACACTGAAGCTTTCTTT	CASSLINTEAFF
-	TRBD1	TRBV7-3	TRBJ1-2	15	TGTGCCAGCAGCGCCACGACAGGGGGCCCGGGTGGCTACACCTTC	CASSATTGGPGGYTF
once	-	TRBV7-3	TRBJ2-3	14	TGTGCCAGCAGCTTATCAGCCGGGACAGATACGCAGTATTTT	CASSLSAGTDTQYF
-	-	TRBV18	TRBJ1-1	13	TGTGCCAGCTCACCAGTCAAGAACACTGAAGCTTTCTTT	CASSPVKNTEAFF
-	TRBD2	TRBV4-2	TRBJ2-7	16	TGTGCCAGCAGCCAAGATGGGCTAGCGGGATGGGGCGAGCAGTACTTC	CASSQDGLAGWGEQYF
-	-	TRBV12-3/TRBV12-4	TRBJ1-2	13	TGTGCCAGCAGTTCCGGGACGCACTATGGCTACACCTTC	CASSSGTHYGYTF
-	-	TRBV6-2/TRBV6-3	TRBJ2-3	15	TGTGCCAGCAGTTATACGGGACCCATCATGGATACGCAGTATTTT	CASSYTGPIMDTQYF
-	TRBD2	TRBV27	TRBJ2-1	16	TGTGCCAGCAGTTTATTTATGGGACTAGCAGACAATGAGCAGTTCTTC	CASSLFMGLADNEQFF
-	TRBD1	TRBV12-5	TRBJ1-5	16	TGTGCTAGTGGACAACAGGGGGTGGGTAGCAATCAGCCCCAGCATTTT	CASGQQGVGSNQPQHF
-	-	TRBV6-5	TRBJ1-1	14	TGTGCCAGCAGTTACTCGAGTCGCCAGGGTGAAGCTTTCTTT	CASSYSSRQGEAFF
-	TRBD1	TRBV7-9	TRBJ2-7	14	TGTGCCAGCACCGACCGGGACAGCCCCTACGAGCAGTACTTC	CASTDRDSPYEQYF
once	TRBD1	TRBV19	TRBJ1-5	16	TGTGCCAGCGACCCGGGACAGGGGTTGAGCAATCAGCCCCAGCATTTT	CASDPGQGLSNQPQHF
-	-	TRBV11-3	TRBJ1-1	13	TGTGCCAGCAGCTGGGGGGGTGACACTGAAGCTTTCTTT	CASSWGGDTEAFF
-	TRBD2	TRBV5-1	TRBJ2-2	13	TGCGCCAGCGCCGGACTAGAAGGCGGGGAGCTGTTTTTT	CASAGLEGGELFF
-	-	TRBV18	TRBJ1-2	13	TGTGCCAGCTCACCAACTGCTCACTATGGTTACACCTTC	CASSPTAHYGYTF
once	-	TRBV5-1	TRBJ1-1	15	TGCGCCAGCAGCTTGGGGATGAGGGCGGACACTGAAGCTTTCTTT	CASSLGMRADTEAFF
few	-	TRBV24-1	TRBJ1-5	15	TGTGCCACCAGTGATCCGCGGGGCGGCAATCAGCCCCAGCATTTT	CATSDPRGGNQPQHF
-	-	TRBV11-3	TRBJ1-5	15	TGTGCCAGCAGGGTTGGGGTAGGTGGCAATCAGCCCCAGCATTTT	CASRVGVGGNQPQHF
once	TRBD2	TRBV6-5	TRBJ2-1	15	TGTGCCAGCAAGATAGGGGGACTAGCGGGAAATGAGCAGTTCTTC	CASKIGGLAGNEQFF